This T cell receptor beta chain was obtained from a study of blood T cell repertoires in COVID-19. Looking at the study overall: The United States, Italy and Spain were the sources of the acute and convalescent COVID-19 samples. From T cells, B-cell-depleted T cells, or PBMCs came the material, which was cDNA or gDNA.

As originally analysed: Counts of nucleated cells, estimated from reference gene primer amplification, were obtained. Data came from immunoSEQ multiplex PCR; TCRdb stores just in-frame clones and leaves some out. The V and J calls and clone size come from that table; D and trimming were worked out from the DNA. This sample carries a few hundred thousand clones, around 88% of them seen once, and the ten largest clones take around 1.2%. Trimming left V 5 bases short and J 0 bases short, with 17 bases between. This CDR3 is 17 amino acids long. Germline assignment: CDR1 SGHTA and CDR2 FQGTGA. The receptor was derived from a woman between 50 and 59 years old with acute or convalescent COVID-19. The sample taken for sequencing was peripheral blood. This chain uses TRBV7-3 with TRBJ2-1; D not resolved. The CDR3 DNA is TGTGCCAGCAGCCACGGTCCGGAGCGTCTCTCCTACAATGAGCAGTTCTTC. Translating it yields CASSHGPERLSYNEQFF.